Following are 6 T cell receptor beta chains from one sample sequenced in a study of blood T cells in healthy people across ages. For the second PCR, which ran for about 7 to 12 cycles, a sample-barcoded 5' primer and a J-beta primer mix were used. TCRdb redid the calling of the 5' RACE reads with MiXCR, one entry per CDR3 protein. The sample comprises approximately 2,000,000 distinct CDR3 sequences, 30% to 40% of which are singletons, and 23% rests with the top ten. Sequencing was performed on blood. The receptors shown here come from a human donor in good health.

This sequence joins TRBV7-6 and TRBJ1-6, with D maybe TRBD1 (5 bases). With 5 bases removed from V and 9 bases from J, the gap between germline ends came to 20 bases. The CDR3 has 16 amino acids. Germline values: CDR1 SGHVS, CDR2 FNYEAQ. The CDR3 bases are TGTGCCAGCAGCCTAGGCTGGGGCCCTTCGGGTTCACCCCTCCACTTT. Residues: CASSLGWGPSGSPLHF.

With regard to this clonotype: The junction shows a germline mismatch at one end, possibly a read error. The chain combines TRBV9 with TRBJ1-5; D possibly corresponds to TRBD1 (6 bases). CDR1 is SGDLS and CDR2 is YYNGEE in the germline V gene. This CDR3 contains 13 residues. CDR3 sequence: CAGSVDAGGAEHF. Written as DNA, the CDR3 is TGTGCCGGCAGCGTAGATGCGGGGGGCGCTGAGCATTTT.

This clonotype was seen more than once but under ten times. The gene calls are TRBV2 and TRBJ2-7; 9 bases are a match to TRBD1. This CDR3 has 16 residues. The junction had 10 bases not matched to a gene; V was cut back by 6 bases and J by 1 base. The germline CDR1 and CDR2 sequences are SNHLY and FYNNEI. CDR3 bases: TGTGCCAGCAGCCCCGGGGAGACAGGGGGGTCCTACGAGCAGTACTTC. This codes for CASSPGETGGSYEQYF. The whole variable domain, filled in from reference TRBV2 and TRBJ2-7, reads EPEVTQTPSHQVTQMGQEVILRCVPISNHLYFYWYRQILGQKVEFLVSFYNNEISEKSEIFDDQFSVERPDGSNFTLKIRSTKLEDSAMYFCASSPGETGGSYEQYFGPGTRLTVT.

The chain recombines TRBV10-3 with TRBJ2-2, with TRBD2 as a possible D gene (6 bases). Germline CDR1 and CDR2: ENHRY and SYGVKD. V shed 8 bases and J shed 7 bases, with 8 bases lying between them. The CDR3 runs to 11 residues. CDR3 in DNA: TGTGCCATCGGGCGGGGCGGGGAGCTGTTTTTT. Translating it yields CAIGRGGELFF.

This clonotype occurred a few times. The chain joins TRBV4-3 to TRBJ2-7; the D gene could be TRBD1 or TRBD2 (5 bases each). Germline-derived CDR1 and CDR2 are LGHNA and YSLEER. The length of the CDR3 is 16 residues. Trimming cost V 4 bases and J 3 bases, with 19 bases left between them. The CDR3 sequence: CASSRDGASKLYEQYF. The CDR3 DNA reads TGCGCCAGCAGCCGAGACGGGGCTTCCAAACTCTACGAGCAGTACTTC.

This clonotype was detected a few times. The V gene is TRBV4-1, the J gene TRBJ2-1; 10 bases line up with TRBD2. From germline, CDR1 is MGHRA and CDR2 YSYEKL. CDR3 length equals 16 residues. V lost 6 bases and J lost 8; bases outside the gene matches: 13. The CDR3 bases are TGCGCCAGCAGTGTAGCGGGGGGCTCTTACATCTATGAGCAGTTCTTC. This gives the protein CASSVAGGSYIYEQFF.